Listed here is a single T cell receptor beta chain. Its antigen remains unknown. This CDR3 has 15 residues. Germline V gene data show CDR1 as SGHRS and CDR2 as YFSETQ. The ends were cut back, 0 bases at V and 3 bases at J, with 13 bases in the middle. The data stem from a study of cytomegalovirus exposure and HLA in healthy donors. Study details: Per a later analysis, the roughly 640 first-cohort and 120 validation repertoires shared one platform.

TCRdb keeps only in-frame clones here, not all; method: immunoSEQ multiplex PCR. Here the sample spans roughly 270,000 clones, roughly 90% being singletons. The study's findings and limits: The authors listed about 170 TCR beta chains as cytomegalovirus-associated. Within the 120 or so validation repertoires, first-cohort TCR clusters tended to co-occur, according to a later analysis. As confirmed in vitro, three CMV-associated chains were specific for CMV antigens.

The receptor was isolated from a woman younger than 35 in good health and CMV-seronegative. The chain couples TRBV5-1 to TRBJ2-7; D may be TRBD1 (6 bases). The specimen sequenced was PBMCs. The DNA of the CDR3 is TGCGCCAGCAGCTTGGCCATGGGGGCGGGCTACGAGCAGTACTTC. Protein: CASSLAMGAGYEQYF. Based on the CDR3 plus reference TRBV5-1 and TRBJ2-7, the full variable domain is KAGVTQTPRYLIKTRGQQVTLSCSPISGHRSVSWYQQTPGQGLQFLFEYFSETQRNKGNFPGRFSGRQFSNSRSEMNVSTLELGDSALYLCASSLAMGAGYEQYFGPGTRLTVT.